This TCR beta chain is from a study of T-cell reconstitution after alpha-beta-depleted transplantation in children. From germline, CDR1 is LGHNA and CDR2 YNFKEQ. This CDR3 has 13 amino acids. V was shortened by 1 base and J by 4 bases, with 5 bases between the two germline ends. Library preparation (for TCRbeta) was performed with unique molecular identifiers. TCRdb analysed the PCR reads with MiXCR anew, one entry per CDR3 protein. The repertoire includes 90,000 to 130,000 distinct CDR3 sequences, about 6.4% of them detected once, and 20% to 25% sits in the top ten. Sequenced material: PBMCs, mostly from graft donor cells, taken 360 days after TCRalphabeta/CD19-depleted stem cell transplant. The clonotype was recovered from a male patient aged 2 to 10 who had a stem cell transplant for acute lymphoblastic leukemia, so the T cells may come from the graft donor. The chain links TRBV4-2 to TRBJ2-1; D gene unclear. The CDR3 coding sequence is TGTGCCAGCAGCCAAGCCCCTTACAATGAGCAGTTCTTC. It specifies CASSQAPYNEQFF.